Each of the 21 T cell receptor beta chains below was sequenced from the same sample in a study of shared clonotypes between healthy human individuals. Terminally differentiated effector memory CD45RA+ cells were left out of the naive CD8 fraction, which was CD45RO-negative and positively selected for CCR7. Clones were sequenced by immunoSEQ multiplex PCR, and TCRdb holds only the in-frame ones, with some missing. The data show millions of clones, with approximately 94% seen just once and more than 1.5% held by the top ten. Sequencing used naive CD8+ T cells from PBMCs. The receptors originated from a man between 18 and 35 years old in good health. Some clones in this sample may be carry-over from other donors' samples.

This clone was observed once. This chain links TRBV11-2 with TRBJ2-3, with 12 nucleotides matching TRBD2. The CDR3 is 16 residues long. CDR1 and CDR2 from the germline V gene are SGHAT and FQNNGV. V shed 1 base and J 5 bases; nucleotides not matched to a gene: 4. This chain's CDR3 is CASSLGLAGVRDTQYF. CDR3 nucleotide sequence: TGTGCCAGCAGCTTAGGACTAGCGGGAGTTAGAGATACGCAGTATTTT. Full variable domain (remainder filled in from reference TRBV11-2 and TRBJ2-3): EAGVAQSPRYKIIEKRQSVAFWCNPISGHATLYWYQQILGQGPKLLIQFQNNGVVDDSQLPKDRFSAERLKGVDSTLKIQPAKLEDSAVYLCASSLGLAGVRDTQYFGPGTRLTVL.

The chain recombines TRBV5-4 with TRBJ2-1; D perhaps matches TRBD2 (5 bases). Looked up from germline, CDR1 is SGHNT and CDR2 is YYREEE (reference sequence). The V end was cut by 4 bases, the J end by 0 bases, with 14 bases between. The CDR3 has 16 residues. The CDR3 reads CASSVISGSSYNEQFF. In DNA, the CDR3 is TGTGCCAGCAGCGTAATTAGTGGGAGCTCCTACAATGAGCAGTTCTTC.

This chain joins TRBV27 and TRBJ2-2; either TRBD1 or TRBD2 may supply D (5 bases each). V lost 0 bases to trimming and J lost 5 bases, with 13 bases between them. The germline V gene encodes CDR1 MNHEY and CDR2 SMNVEV (reference sequence). The CDR3 length is 16 residues. CDR3 residues: CASSLSMGERTGELFF. CDR3 bases: TGTGCCAGCAGTTTATCGATGGGGGAGAGAACCGGGGAGCTGTTTTTT.

V is TRBV9 and J is TRBJ2-1; TRBD2 matches at 10 bases. The J segment lost 5 bases and the V segment lost 5 bases, leaving 7 bases of the junction unmatched. The germline CDR1 and CDR2 sequences are SGDLS and YYNGEE. The CDR3 runs to 15 residues. CDR3 coding DNA: TGTGCCAGCAGTGCTAGCGGGAGTATCAACAATGAGCAGTTCTTC. The encoded protein is CASSASGSINNEQFF.

The genes are TRBV27 and TRBJ2-7, with D uncertain. Germline V CDR1 and CDR2: MNHEY, SMNVEV (reference sequence). This CDR3 spans 16 amino acids. V was shortened by 0 bases and J by 2 bases, with 14 bases between the two germline ends. CDR3 in DNA: TGTGCCAGCAGTTTATCGTTAAGCGCCACCCCCTACGAGCAGTACTTC. This sequence encodes CASSLSLSATPYEQYF.

The chain employs TRBV7-6 and TRBJ2-5; TRBD2 aligns across 9 bases. Germline CDR1 is SGHVS and CDR2 is FNYEAQ. V dropped 5 bases and J dropped 2; count of bases not matched to a gene: 6. This CDR3 spans 15 amino acids. The CDR3 sequence: CASSRLAESQETQYF. The CDR3 DNA reads as TGTGCCAGCAGCCGACTAGCGGAATCACAAGAGACCCAGTACTTC.

This rearrangement joins TRBV7-3 to TRBJ2-1, with 12 bases aligning to TRBD2. The CDR3 loop spans 18 amino acids. V dropped 1 base and J dropped 4; count of bases not matched to a gene: 8. Per the germline V gene, CDR1 is SGHTA and CDR2 is FQGTGA. CDR3 amino acids: CASSLIPSTSGGYNEQFF. As DNA, the CDR3 is TGTGCCAGCAGCTTAATCCCCTCGACTAGCGGGGGATACAATGAGCAGTTCTTC.

The J gene is TRBJ2-2, the V gene TRBV7-9; D call uncertain. The CDR3 consists of 14 residues. Trimming took off 5 bases at V and 7 bases at J, with 14 bases between the two ends. Looked up from germline, CDR1 is SEHNR and CDR2 is FQNEAQ (reference sequence). The CDR3 is CASSPEQYSGELFF. The DNA for the CDR3 is TGTGCCAGCAGCCCCGAGCAGTATAGCGGGGAGCTGTTTTTT.

The chain couples TRBV6-5 to TRBJ1-5; D is possibly TRBD1 (5 bases). This CDR3 contains 14 residues. V shed 6 bases and J shed 7 bases, with 16 bases lying between them. Germline V gene sequence: CDR1 MNHEY, CDR2 SVGAGI. The CDR3 DNA follows: TGTGCCAGCAGACAACAGACGGGGGTCCAGCCCCAGCATTTT. Its translation is CASRQQTGVQPQHF.

The rearrangement links TRBV28 to TRBJ2-7; TRBD2 agrees at 7 bases. J lost 7 bases, V lost 5 bases, and 17 bases had no gene match. The CDR3 loop spans 16 amino acids. Germline CDR1 is MDHEN and CDR2 is SYDVKM. In DNA form, the CDR3 reads TGTGCCAGCAGTCCCTGGAGGAGCAGCGGGGATGGGGAGCAGTACTTC. Protein: CASSPWRSSGDGEQYF.

The V and J genes are TRBV19 and TRBJ2-3; TRBD2 aligns across 8 bases. This CDR3 has 19 residues. Germline CDR1 LNHDA, CDR2 SQIVND (reference sequence). The trim removed 3 bases at V and 1 base at J, leaving 15 bases unmatched. CDR3 amino acids: CASSMLTGGPGEGTDTQYF. For the CDR3, the DNA is TGTGCCAGTAGTATGTTAACGGGAGGGCCGGGAGAGGGCACAGATACGCAGTATTTT.

As to this clone: Other DNA sequences in this sample translate to the same CDR3. This rearrangement joins TRBV28 to TRBJ2-1, with D possibly matching TRBD2 (5 bases). The CDR3 sequence is 14 residues long. CDR1 is MDHEN, CDR2 SYDVKM, per germline. The V gene lost 2 bases and the J gene lost 5 bases, with 10 bases spanning the gap. The CDR3 loop reads CASSLLAGNNEQFF. In nucleotides, the CDR3 is TGTGCCAGCAGTTTACTGGCGGGTAACAATGAGCAGTTCTTC.

This chain connects TRBV15 to TRBJ2-3; 8 bases fit TRBD2. The CDR3 covers 17 residues. Germline CDR1 is LNHNV and CDR2 is YYDKDF (reference sequence). V was pared by 0 bases and J by 6 bases, with 11 bases of the junction left unmatched. CDR3 nucleotide sequence: TGTGCCACCAGCAGAGATCTGGCGCGGGAGGCCCTGGATACGCAGTATTTT. Translated: CATSRDLAREALDTQYF.

This rearrangement joins TRBV6-1 to TRBJ1-3; D is uncertain. Germline V gene lookup returns CDR1 MNHNS and CDR2 SASEGT. The V end lost 6 bases, the J end lost 2 bases, and 11 bases lay between the germline ends. This CDR3 region has 14 residues. CDR3 loop: CASSPVGPGNTIYF. The CDR3 coding sequence is TGTGCCAGCAGCCCCGTTGGGCCTGGAAACACCATATATTTT.

In this sample, this clone turned up a few times. The V gene is TRBV7-9, the J gene TRBJ2-7; either TRBD1 or TRBD2 may fit D (5 bases each). The V gene lost 1 base and the J gene lost 2 bases, with 9 bases spanning the gap. The CDR3 runs to 14 residues. CDR1 is SEHNR, CDR2 FQNEAQ, per germline (reference sequence). Here the CDR3 DNA reads TGTGCCAGCAGCTTAGGCAGGGACCCCTACGAGCAGTACTTC. This translates into CASSLGRDPYEQYF.

This clone was counted only a few times. V and J are TRBV21-1 and TRBJ2-2; whether TRBD2, the table's D call, matches the DNA was not checked. TRBV21-1 is a documented pseudogene. The CDR3 has 18 residues. The CDR3 spells CASSKGTHGRGNTGELFF. The CDR3 DNA reads as TGTGCCAGCAGCAAAGGAACACACGGGAGGGGGAACACCGGGGAGCTGTTTTTT.

Concerning this clone: Other DNA variants within this sample encode the same CDR3. CDR3 amino acids: CASRQGSSYEQYF. CDR3 DNA sequence: TGTGCCAGCAGGCAGGGTTCCTCCTACGAGCAGTACTTC. V gene TRBV27 combines with J gene TRBJ2-7, with D tentatively TRBD1 (5 bases). The CDR3 totals 13 residues. CDR1 and CDR2 (germline): MNHEY, SMNVEV (reference sequence). V was shortened by 6 bases and J by 0 bases, with 9 bases between the two germline ends.

This chain uses TRBV28 with TRBJ2-7; D gene uncertain. V lost 7 bases and J 3 bases, leaving 13 bases between the germline ends. The CDR3 runs to 13 residues. Germline values: CDR1 MDHEN, CDR2 SYDVKM. The CDR3 is CASTPGAVYEQYF. The CDR3 DNA reads as TGTGCCAGCACCCCAGGTGCGGTCTACGAGCAGTACTTC. The whole variable domain, remainder taken from reference TRBV28 and TRBJ2-7, is DVKVTQSSRYLVKRTGEKVFLECVQDMDHENMFWYRQDPGLGLRLIYFSYDVKMKEKGDIPEGYSVSREKKERFSLILESASTNQTSMYLCASTPGAVYEQYFGPGTRLTVT.

This chain uses TRBV27 with TRBJ1-3; TRBD1 matches at 7 bases. V gave up 8 bases and J gave up 3 bases; unmatched junction bases: 4. This CDR3 is built from 13 residues. Germline V CDR1 and CDR2: MNHEY, SMNVEV (reference sequence). Written as DNA, the CDR3 is TGTGCCAGCGGGACAGTAGGTGGAAACACCATATATTTT. The encoded protein is CASGTVGGNTIYF.

V usage is TRBV10-2 and J usage is TRBJ1-1, with 7 bases fitting TRBD1. Germline CDR1 and CDR2: WSHSY and SAAADI. V lost 6 bases and J lost 4; bases outside the gene matches: 5. The CDR3 has 13 amino acids. The CDR3 loop reads CASRQGSGTEAFF. CDR3 nucleotides: TGCGCCAGCAGACAGGGGTCTGGCACTGAAGCTTTCTTT.

V usage is TRBV27 and J usage is TRBJ2-1; a possible D gene is TRBD2 (5 bases). This CDR3 is built from 16 residues. V was clipped by 0 bases and J by 0 bases, with 9 bases between them. From germline, CDR1 is MNHEY and CDR2 SMNVEV (reference sequence). DNA of the CDR3: TGTGCCAGCAGTTTATCGACGGCGGGCTCCTACAATGAGCAGTTCTTC. Residues: CASSLSTAGSYNEQFF.